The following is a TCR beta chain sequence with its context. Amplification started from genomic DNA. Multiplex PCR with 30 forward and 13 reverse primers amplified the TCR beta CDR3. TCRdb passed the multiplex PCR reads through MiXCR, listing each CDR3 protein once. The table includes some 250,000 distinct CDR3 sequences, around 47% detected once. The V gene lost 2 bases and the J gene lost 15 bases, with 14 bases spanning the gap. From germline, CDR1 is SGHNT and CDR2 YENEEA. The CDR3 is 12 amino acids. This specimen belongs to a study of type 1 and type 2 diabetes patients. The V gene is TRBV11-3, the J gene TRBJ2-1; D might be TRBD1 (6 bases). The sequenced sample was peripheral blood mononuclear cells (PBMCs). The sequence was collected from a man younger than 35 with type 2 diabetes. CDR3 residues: CASSLSGQTAFF. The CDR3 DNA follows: TGTGCCAGCAGCTTATCCGGACAGACGGCGTTCTTC.